Below are 17 T cell receptor beta chains sequenced from a single sample in a study of blood T cell repertoires in COVID-19. Here immunoSEQ multiplex PCR was the method, and the copy in TCRdb shows in-frame clones only, minus some. Among about 190,000 clones listed, less than 90% were seen once. The material sequenced was peripheral blood. The source is a woman aged 40 to 50 with acute or convalescent COVID-19.

The chain joins TRBV4-2 to TRBJ1-5; TRBD1 agrees at 7 bases. Germline assignment: CDR1 LGHNA and CDR2 YNFKEQ. The CDR3 runs to 15 residues. V shed 2 bases and J 4 bases; nucleotides not matched to a gene: 5. The CDR3 DNA reads TGTGCCAGCAGCCAACCGGGACAGCGTAATCAGCCCCAGCATTTT. Translating it yields CASSQPGQRNQPQHF.

The chain uses TRBV11-3 and TRBJ2-1, with TRBD2 matching 11 bases. The J segment lost 7 bases and the V segment lost 5 bases, leaving 7 bases of the junction unmatched. The CDR3 consists of 15 residues. Germline values: CDR1 SGHNT, CDR2 YENEEA. The CDR3 loop is CASSQLAGGLNEQFF. The CDR3 region has the DNA TGTGCCAGCAGCCAGCTAGCGGGAGGACTTAATGAGCAGTTCTTC.

The chain uses TRBV7-6 and TRBJ1-5; D may be TRBD1 (5 bases). With 1 base removed from V and 7 bases from J, the gap between germline ends came to 8 bases. The CDR3 consists of 13 residues. CDR1 and CDR2 from the germline V gene are SGHVS and FNYEAQ. The CDR3: CASSLDGGQPQHF. The DNA of the CDR3 is TGTGCCAGCAGCTTAGACGGGGGACAGCCCCAGCATTTT.

This clone was found once. DNA for the CDR3: TGTGCCAGCAGCCCTCTAGGACAAATCACAGATACGCAGTATTTT. It codes for CASSPLGQITDTQYF. V usage is TRBV7-9 and J usage is TRBJ2-3; perhaps TRBD1 as D (5 bases). Trimming took 5 bases from V and 2 from J, leaving 14 bases between them. Germline loops: CDR1 SEHNR, CDR2 FQNEAQ (reference sequence). The CDR3 is made up of 15 amino acids.

The gene calls are TRBV7-3 and TRBJ2-1, with a possible D match to TRBD1 (5 bases). V was trimmed by 4 bases and J by 8 bases, leaving 18 bases between them. This CDR3 is 15 amino acids long. The germline gives CDR1 SGHTA, CDR2 FQGTGA. CDR3 coding DNA: TGTGCCAGCAGCTCCGTTGGGGCCCATGGGGATGAGCAGTTCTTC. As protein: CASSSVGAHGDEQFF.

This clone has a single count. The chain links TRBV5-4 to TRBJ1-1; a possible D gene is TRBD1 (5 bases). The germline CDR1 and CDR2 sequences are SGHNT and YYREEE (reference sequence). Trimming stripped 6 bases from V and 1 base from J, with 16 bases between. The CDR3 sequence is 15 residues long. The CDR3 reads CASTIQGLGNTEAFF. The CDR3 DNA reads TGTGCCAGCACGATTCAGGGTTTGGGGAACACTGAAGCTTTCTTT.

J is TRBJ2-7 and V is TRBV28; D is perhaps TRBD2 (6 bases). Germline assignment: CDR1 MDHEN and CDR2 SYDVKM. This CDR3 is 15 amino acids long. V was cut by 6 bases and J by 9 bases, with 24 bases left in between. Here the CDR3 reads CASRGGEVLLRGQYF. The CDR3 DNA is TGTGCCAGCAGGGGGGGTGAGGTCCTCCTACGAGGGCAGTACTTC.

V usage is TRBV2 and J usage is TRBJ2-5; D is unclear. CDR3 size: 11 residues. In germline, CDR1 is SNHLY, CDR2 FYNNEI. V lost 5 bases and J 3 bases, leaving 4 bases between the germline ends. CDR3 sequence reads: CASSIKETQYF. The CDR3, as DNA: TGTGCCAGCAGTATTAAAGAGACCCAGTACTTC.

This rearrangement joins TRBV29-1 to TRBJ2-7; TRBD1 matches at 9 bases. The V and J ends lost 0 bases and 1 base, in that order; junction bases with no gene match: 4. Germline V gene lookup returns CDR1 SQVTM and CDR2 ANQGSEA. The CDR3 totals 15 residues. CDR3 sequence (DNA): TGCAGCGTTGAAGATTGGGGACAGGGTTCCTACGAGCAGTACTTC. This translates into CSVEDWGQGSYEQYF.

The chain is built from TRBV6-5 and TRBJ1-2; D gene uncertain. V lost 4 bases to trimming and J lost 6 bases, with 12 bases between them. Germline V gene lookup returns CDR1 MNHEY and CDR2 SVGAGI. The CDR3 is 13 residues long. Written as DNA, the CDR3 is TGTGCCAGCAGTTTCCGGGGAAGCGATGGCTACACCTTC. It specifies CASSFRGSDGYTF.

This chain links TRBV6-1 with TRBJ1-5; possibly TRBD1 for D (5 bases). CDR3 length: 18 residues. Germline CDR1 MNHNS, CDR2 SASEGT. Trimming took off 0 bases at V and 0 bases at J, with 15 bases between the two ends. CDR3 region: CASSEAGDRTYSNQPQHF. The CDR3 DNA follows: TGTGCCAGCAGTGAAGCGGGCGACAGAACGTATAGCAATCAGCCCCAGCATTTT.

The chain has TRBV2 and TRBJ2-7; TRBD2 is a possible D gene (6 bases). Trimming took 7 bases from V and 2 from J, leaving 21 bases between them. This CDR3 has 16 residues. Germline loops: CDR1 SNHLY, CDR2 FYNNEI. The CDR3 DNA follows: TGTGCCAGCACTCCGCGGGACTCCCCATCCCCCTACGAGCAGTACTTC. Its translation is CASTPRDSPSPYEQYF.

The J gene is TRBJ1-6, the V gene TRBV3-1 (or the pseudogene TRBV3-2); the match to TRBD1 covers 7 bases. The V segment lost 4 bases and the J segment 5 bases; nucleotides outside the gene matches: 2. Germline lookup yields CDR1 LGHDT and CDR2 YNNKEL (reference sequence). The CDR3 is made up of 14 amino acids. The CDR3 nucleotides are TGTGCCAGCAGCCCCGGACAGGATAATTCACCCCTCCACTTT. This codes for CASSPGQDNSPLHF.

This rearrangement joins TRBV25-1 to TRBJ2-3, with 9 nucleotides matching TRBD2. The CDR3 consists of 12 residues. Germline V gives CDR1 MGHDK, CDR2 SYGVNS. With V trimmed by 8 bases and J by 7 bases, 4 bases remained unmatched. The CDR3 DNA is TGTGCCAGCGGGGGACTAGCTAATACGCAGTATTTT. It translates to CASGGLANTQYF. Full variable domain (outside the CDR3, taken from reference TRBV25-1 and TRBJ2-3): EADIYQTPRYLVIGTGKKITLECSQTMGHDKMYWYQQDPGMELHLIHYSYGVNSTEKGDLSSESTVSRIRTEHFPLTLESARPSHTSQYLCASGGLANTQYFGPGTRLTVL.

This chain connects TRBV5-1 to TRBJ1-4; TRBD1 aligns across 7 bases. The CDR3 sequence is 15 residues long. With 0 bases clipped from V and 5 bases from J, the junction kept 4 bases outside the gene matches. Looked up from germline, CDR1 is SGHRS and CDR2 is YFSETQ. The CDR3 reads CASSLGSTGNEKLFF. CDR3 bases: TGCGCCAGCAGCTTGGGCTCGACAGGGAATGAAAAACTGTTTTTT.

Written as DNA, the CDR3 is TGTGCCAGCAGTTTTCTACAGGGTGGAGGGAACACTGAAGCTTTCTTT. It is translated as CASSFLQGGGNTEAFF. The chain couples TRBV28 to TRBJ1-1; D may be TRBD1 (6 bases). The V end lost 3 bases, the J end lost 1 base, and 15 bases lay between the germline ends. This CDR3 region has 16 residues. Germline V gives CDR1 MDHEN, CDR2 SYDVKM. Complete variable domain (other parts from reference TRBV28 and TRBJ1-1): DVKVTQSSRYLVKRTGEKVFLECVQDMDHENMFWYRQDPGLGLRLIYFSYDVKMKEKGDIPEGYSVSREKKERFSLILESASTNQTSMYLCASSFLQGGGNTEAFFGQGTRLTVV.

The V call is TRBV5-4, the J call TRBJ2-1; 8 bases are shared with TRBD2. This CDR3 spans 16 amino acids. Germline V CDR1 and CDR2: SGHNT, YYREEE (reference sequence). V trimming: 5 bases; J trimming: 3 bases; junction bases outside the gene matches: 10. The CDR3 DNA reads as TGTGCCAGCAGAGAAGGGGCGGGAGGCAACTACAATGAGCAGTTCTTC. It specifies CASREGAGGNYNEQFF.